These 32 T cell receptor beta chains were sequenced from one sample in a study of CD8 T cells in ankylosing spondylitis. TCRdb independently ran MiXCR on the 5' RACE reads; one entry per CDR3 protein. The sample has a few hundred thousand distinct CDR3 sequences, 11% seen once. Sequenced material: blood, either unsorted or a sorted T cell fraction (not recorded which). Every receptor here comes from a female donor with ankylosing spondylitis or in good health (not recorded which).

This clonotype has at least ten counts. The chain joins TRBV9 to TRBJ2-3; 11 bases map to TRBD2. The J segment lost 2 bases and the V segment lost 4 bases, leaving 6 bases of the junction unmatched. Germline CDR1 is SGDLS and CDR2 is YYNGEE. The length of the CDR3 is 16 residues. The CDR3 protein is CASSIGTSGITDTQYF. The CDR3 DNA is TGTGCCAGCAGCATCGGGACTAGCGGTATCACAGATACGCAGTATTTT.

Ten or more counts support this clonotype. The chain combines TRBV6-4 with TRBJ2-2, with a weak D call TRBD2 (5 bases). V was cut by 6 bases and J by 4 bases, with 15 bases left in between. This CDR3 comprises 15 residues. Germline V lookup: CDR1 MRHNA, CDR2 SNTAGT. The CDR3 sequence: CASSLLGMGTGELFF. The DNA of the CDR3 is TGTGCCAGCAGCCTCCTCGGGATGGGCACCGGGGAGCTGTTTTTT.

This rearrangement joins TRBV5-1 to TRBJ2-4; 7 bases map to TRBD2. CDR1 SGHRS and CDR2 YFSETQ come from the germline V gene. The V and J ends lost 3 bases and 0 bases, in that order; junction bases with no gene match: 6. The CDR3 contains 16 residues. The CDR3 region has the DNA TGCGCCAGCAGCTCCTGGGACTACCGAGCCAAAAACATTCAGTACTTC. Amino acids: CASSSWDYRAKNIQYF. The full variable domain, rest sourced from reference TRBV5-1 and TRBJ2-4, is KAGVTQTPRYLIKTRGQQVTLSCSPISGHRSVSWYQQTPGQGLQFLFEYFSETQRNKGNFPGRFSGRQFSNSRSEMNVSTLELGDSALYLCASSSWDYRAKNIQYFGAGTRLSVL.

V and J are TRBV7-2 and TRBJ2-7; D gene unclear. Trimming shortened V by 5 bases and J by 3 bases, and 17 bases separated the two germline ends. CDR1 is SGHTA and CDR2 is FQGNSA in the germline V gene. This CDR3 spans 15 amino acids. CDR3 sequence: CASSPIPRAHYEQYF. The DNA of the CDR3 is TGTGCCAGCAGCCCAATACCCCGGGCTCACTACGAGCAGTACTTC.

Ten or more counts support this clonotype. The V and J genes are TRBV9 and TRBJ2-3; D ambiguous. The CDR3 runs to 15 residues. V was shortened by 1 base and J by 1 base, with 10 bases between the two germline ends. Germline values: CDR1 SGDLS, CDR2 YYNGEE. The CDR3, as DNA: TGTGCCAGCAGCGTAAAGACACTCGGCACAGATACGCAGTATTTT. Translation gives CASSVKTLGTDTQYF.

The CDR3 DNA is TGTGCCAGCAGCATCGACGAGGGTCAGCCCCAGCATTTT. It specifies CASSIDEGQPQHF. This sequence joins TRBV7-9 and TRBJ1-5; D is uncertain. This CDR3 contains 13 residues. V dropped 5 bases and J dropped 6 bases, with 11 bases sitting between them. Germline CDR1 SEHNR, CDR2 FQNEAQ (reference sequence). Full variable domain (outside the CDR3, taken from reference TRBV7-9 and TRBJ1-5): DTGVSQNPRHKITKRGQNVTFRCDPISEHNRLYWYRQTLGQGPEFLTYFQNEAQLEKSRLLSDRFSAERPKGSFSTLEIQRTEQGDSAMYLCASSIDEGQPQHFGDGTRLSIL.

At least ten counts were recorded for this clonotype. The genes are TRBV12-3 or TRBV12-4 and TRBJ2-1; a possible D gene is TRBD1 (5 bases). Trimming left V 5 bases short and J 5 bases short, with 13 bases between. This CDR3 comprises 14 residues. Here the CDR3 DNA reads TGTGCCAGCAGTCTCACCCGACAGCACAATGAGCAGTTCTTC. It translates to CASSLTRQHNEQFF.

This clonotype was observed many times. The V and J genes are TRBV20-1 and TRBJ1-5; TRBD1 matches at 8 bases. This CDR3 contains 14 residues. V lost 0 bases to trimming and J lost 10 bases; unmatched junction nucleotides: 8. Germline V gene sequence: CDR1 DFQATT, CDR2 SNEGSKA (reference sequence). The CDR3 sequence: CSARDPGTGGPQHF. The DNA of the CDR3 is TGCAGTGCTAGAGATCCCGGGACAGGCGGCCCCCAGCATTTT.

This clonotype was counted a few times. The chain has TRBV7-6 and TRBJ2-1; D not certain. Trimming stripped 4 bases from V and 8 bases from J, with 9 bases between. Per germline, CDR1 SGHVS and CDR2 FNYEAQ. CDR3 size: 12 residues. The CDR3 DNA reads TGTGCCAGCAGCTCCGACCGGGATGAGCAGTTCTTC. Translating gives CASSSDRDEQFF.

This clonotype was observed a few times. The rearrangement uses TRBV11-2 and TRBJ2-7; 7 positions match TRBD1. Unmatched junction bases numbered 7, after V lost 5 bases and J lost 6 bases. The V gene's germline CDR1 is SGHAT and CDR2 FQNNGV. CDR3 length: 13 residues. Here the CDR3 reads CASSNDGTVEQYF. CDR3 sequence (DNA): TGTGCCAGCAGCAACGACGGGACAGTCGAGCAGTACTTC.

The chain couples TRBV9 to TRBJ2-1; TRBD2 aligns across 11 bases. Germline V gene data show CDR1 as SGDLS and CDR2 as YYNGEE. The CDR3 runs to 15 residues. The ends lost 3 bases at V and 12 bases at J; junction bases unmatched: 11. CDR3 nucleotides: TGTGCCAGCAGCGCCAACCCCACTAGCGGGAGAGGGCAGTTCTTC. Translating gives CASSANPTSGRGQFF.

Only a few counts were recorded for this clonotype. This chain uses TRBV20-1 with TRBJ1-5; weak D call: TRBD1 (6 bases). CDR3 length: 16 residues. V shed 3 bases and J shed 6 bases, with 21 bases lying between them. Germline V gene lookup returns CDR1 DFQATT and CDR2 SNEGSKA (reference sequence). CDR3 region: CSARDGQFSRGQPQHF. The CDR3 DNA follows: TGCAGTGCTAGGGATGGACAGTTCAGTCGGGGTCAGCCCCAGCATTTT.

A few counts support this clonotype. This rearrangement joins TRBV20-1 to TRBJ2-7, with TRBD2 matching 7 bases. Unmatched junction bases numbered 1, after V lost 8 bases and J lost 6 bases. The CDR3 length is 9 residues. Looked up from germline, CDR1 is DFQATT and CDR2 is SNEGSKA (reference sequence). The CDR3: CSCGGEQYF. The CDR3 region has the DNA TGCAGTTGCGGGGGCGAGCAGTACTTC.

At least ten counts were recorded for this clonotype. The chain carries TRBV5-6 and TRBJ2-3, with D uncertain. CDR1 is SGHDT and CDR2 is YYEEEE in the germline V gene. The CDR3 spans 15 residues. Trimming shortened V by 1 base and J by 1 base, and 10 bases separated the two germline ends. CDR3 protein: CASSLYLDGTDTQYF. For the CDR3, the DNA is TGTGCCAGCAGCTTGTATTTGGACGGCACAGATACGCAGTATTTT.

This chain links TRBV9 with TRBJ1-6; maybe TRBD1 (5 bases). The CDR3 loop spans 18 amino acids. V lost 4 bases and J lost 0, with 17 bases in between. The germline gives CDR1 SGDLS, CDR2 YYNGEE. The CDR3 is CASSIGLGGPSYNSPLHF. CDR3 DNA: TGTGCCAGCAGCATAGGTCTGGGGGGACCCTCCTATAATTCACCCCTCCACTTT.

This clonotype was seen ten or more times. This rearrangement joins TRBV9 to TRBJ2-5, with D maybe TRBD2 (6 bases). CDR3 size: 14 residues. V was shortened by 2 bases and J by 5 bases, with 13 bases between the two germline ends. The germline V gene has CDR1 SGDLS and CDR2 YYNGEE. The CDR3 protein is CASSVNPGEETQYF. The CDR3 DNA sequence: TGTGCCAGCAGCGTTAACCCGGGGGAGGAGACCCAGTACTTC.

The chain combines TRBV20-1 with TRBJ2-1; a possible D gene is TRBD2 (7 bases). V was cut by 5 bases and J by 9 bases, with 17 bases left in between. The CDR3 extends over 13 amino acids. Germline CDR1 DFQATT, CDR2 SNEGSKA (reference sequence). Here the CDR3 DNA reads TGCAGTGCTTGGGGAAGGGGGAGGGGTGAGCAGTTCTTC. Translating it yields CSAWGRGRGEQFF.

The chain recombines TRBV20-1 with TRBJ2-1, with 14 bases matching TRBD2. Trimming at V came to 5 bases and at J to 9 bases, leaving 9 bases not matched to a gene. The CDR3 has 15 amino acids. Germline CDR1 reads DFQATT; CDR2 reads SNEGSKA (reference sequence). CDR3 amino acids: CSAAGTSGRSSEQFF. CDR3 in DNA: TGCAGTGCTGCTGGGACTAGCGGGAGAAGTAGTGAGCAGTTCTTC.

Ten or more counts support this clonotype. V gene TRBV20-1 combines with J gene TRBJ2-1; TRBD2 matches 8 bases. This CDR3 region has 15 residues. Germline V gene lookup returns CDR1 DFQATT and CDR2 SNEGSKA (reference sequence). The trim removed 6 bases at V and 8 bases at J, leaving 15 bases unmatched. The DNA of the CDR3 is TGCAGTGCCAATAGTTTAGCGGGAACATCGGATGAGCAGTTCTTC. Protein: CSANSLAGTSDEQFF.

This clonotype was seen at least ten times. The CDR3 spells CASSPRAGGSNQPQHF. CDR3 in DNA: TGTGCCAGCAGCCCAAGGGCGGGGGGGAGCAATCAGCCCCAGCATTTT. The chain recombines TRBV7-2 with TRBJ1-5; a possible D gene is TRBD1 (5 bases). CDR3 length: 16 residues. The germline V gene encodes CDR1 SGHTA and CDR2 FQGNSA. The V gene lost 5 bases and the J gene lost 1 base, with 15 bases spanning the gap. Full variable domain (rest looked up from reference TRBV7-2 and TRBJ1-5): GAGVSQSPSNKVTEKGKDVELRCDPISGHTALYWYRQSLGQGLEFLIYFQGNSAPDKSGLPSDRFSAERTGGSVSTLTIQRTQQEDSAVYLCASSPRAGGSNQPQHFGDGTRLSIL.

This clonotype has at least ten counts. V gene TRBV20-1 combines with J gene TRBJ1-2, with a possible D match to TRBD1 (5 bases). The CDR3 has 13 amino acids. Per the germline V gene, CDR1 is DFQATT and CDR2 is SNEGSKA (reference sequence). Trimming pared 1 base from V and 4 bases from J, leaving 10 bases between. The CDR3 nucleotides read TGCAGTGCTAGAGCAGGGAGCGGCTATGGCTACACCTTC. Encoded protein: CSARAGSGYGYTF.

This clonotype was picked up many times. This chain uses TRBV7-9 with TRBJ1-2; weak D call: TRBD1 (5 bases). The CDR3 totals 12 residues. CDR1 is SEHNR, CDR2 FQNEAQ, per germline (reference sequence). V lost 8 bases and J lost 3, with 10 bases in between. The CDR3 region has the DNA TGTGCCAGCCGACAGTCCTACTATGGCTACACCTTC. Residues: CASRQSYYGYTF.

This clonotype came up many times. The rearrangement links TRBV7-9 to TRBJ1-2, with D perhaps TRBD1 (6 bases). Germline V gives CDR1 SEHNR, CDR2 FQNEAQ (reference sequence). The CDR3 runs 13 residues. Trimming left V 5 bases short and J 8 bases short, with 15 bases between. CDR3 in amino acids: CASSPTGLFGYTF. DNA of the CDR3: TGTGCCAGCAGCCCAACAGGGTTATTCGGCTACACCTTC. Full variable domain (outside the CDR3, taken from reference TRBV7-9 and TRBJ1-2): DTGVSQNPRHKITKRGQNVTFRCDPISEHNRLYWYRQTLGQGPEFLTYFQNEAQLEKSRLLSDRFSAERPKGSFSTLEIQRTEQGDSAMYLCASSPTGLFGYTFGSGTRLTVV.

This clonotype was recorded a few times. This chain uses TRBV10-3 with TRBJ1-6; D is unresolved. This CDR3 is 13 amino acids long. V dropped 7 bases and J dropped 5 bases, with 9 bases sitting between them. In germline, CDR1 is ENHRY, CDR2 SYGVKD. CDR3 sequence reads: CAITTSNNSPLHF. CDR3 in DNA: TGTGCCATCACCACTTCCAATAATTCACCCCTCCACTTT.

In its sample, this clonotype was seen many times. The chain recombines TRBV28 with TRBJ2-3, with 11 bases that match TRBD2. The J segment lost 5 bases and the V segment lost 8 bases, leaving 15 bases of the junction unmatched. Germline V lookup: CDR1 MDHEN, CDR2 SYDVKM. The CDR3 length is 17 residues. The CDR3 spells CASVPGLLAGGKDTQYF. DNA for the CDR3: TGTGCCAGCGTACCGGGACTTTTAGCGGGAGGGAAAGATACGCAGTATTTT.

This clonotype was found a few times. The chain carries TRBV3-1 and TRBJ2-3; 7 nucleotides align to TRBD1. The germline CDR1 and CDR2 sequences are LGHDT and YNNKEL (reference sequence). V dropped 1 base and J dropped 0; count of bases not matched to a gene: 4. This CDR3 contains 16 residues. The CDR3 sequence is CASSQVLQGSTDTQYF. The CDR3, as DNA: TGTGCCAGCAGCCAAGTACTACAGGGGAGCACAGATACGCAGTATTTT.

A remark on this clonotype: Given a much more abundant clone one base away, this may be a read error. The J gene is TRBJ1-5, the V gene TRBV20-1; D may be TRBD1 (6 bases). Per the germline V gene, CDR1 is DFQATT and CDR2 is SNEGSKA (reference sequence). CDR3 length: 14 residues. The DNA of the CDR3 is TGCAGTGCTATCCCATCAGGGGCAAATCAGCCCCTGCATTTT. It is translated as CSAIPSGANQPLHF.

Only a few counts were recorded for this clonotype. The chain couples TRBV7-9 to TRBJ2-2; 9 nucleotides line up with TRBD1. This CDR3 is 16 amino acids long. The V segment lost 4 bases and the J segment 0 bases; nucleotides outside the gene matches: 3. CDR1 SEHNR and CDR2 FQNEAQ come from the germline V gene (reference sequence). The CDR3 is CASSSRQGANTGELFF. The DNA for the CDR3 is TGTGCCAGCAGCTCCAGACAGGGGGCGAACACCGGGGAGCTGTTTTTT.

This clonotype has a count of ten or more. The chain is built from TRBV12-3 or TRBV12-4 and TRBJ2-5, with a weak D call TRBD2 (5 bases). The V gene lost 7 bases and the J gene lost 2 bases, with 14 bases spanning the gap. The CDR3 contains 14 residues. The CDR3: CASKRGRSQETQYF. CDR3 coding DNA: TGTGCCAGCAAACGGGGTCGCTCGCAAGAGACCCAGTACTTC.

This clonotype occurred many times. The CDR3 spells CASSPGEGNTGELFF. The CDR3 DNA reads TGCGCCAGCAGCCCAGGAGAGGGGAACACCGGGGAGCTGTTTTTT. The chain combines TRBV5-1 with TRBJ2-2, with D maybe TRBD2 (5 bases). Germline CDR1 reads SGHRS; CDR2 reads YFSETQ. Trimming took off 4 bases at V and 1 base at J, with 11 bases between the two ends. The CDR3 contains 15 residues.

This clonotype came up a few times. This chain joins TRBV27 and TRBJ1-6; D perhaps matches TRBD1 (5 bases). Germline assignment: CDR1 MNHEY and CDR2 SMNVEV (reference sequence). V gave up 2 bases and J gave up 2 bases, with 7 bases separating them. CDR3 length: 15 residues. This CDR3 is CASSLEGAYNSPLHF. CDR3 nucleotide sequence: TGTGCCAGCAGTTTAGAAGGGGCCTATAATTCACCCCTCCACTTT.

This clonotype occurred a few times. The CDR3 region has the DNA TGCAGTGCTAGAGATTGGGGACAGGGACCTAACTATGGCTACACCTTC. It codes for CSARDWGQGPNYGYTF. This chain connects TRBV20-1 to TRBJ1-2, with 9 nucleotides matching TRBD1. J gave up 0 bases and V 0 bases, and 5 bases lay outside the gene matches. This CDR3 spans 16 amino acids. Germline assignment: CDR1 DFQATT and CDR2 SNEGSKA (reference sequence).